The 25 T cell receptor beta chains below come from one sample, sequenced in a study of blood T cell repertoires in COVID-19. Repertoires were generated with immunoSEQ multiplex PCR, while TCRdb's copy carries only in-frame clones and drops some. The repertoire has 45,000 or so clones, 87% of them found once; the top ten carry over 2%. Material for sequencing was peripheral blood. These receptors were obtained from a woman of 80 years or more with COVID-19, enrolled during active disease.

This clone was observed a single time. The rearrangement links TRBV5-5 to TRBJ2-1; maybe TRBD2 (6 bases). CDR1 and CDR2 from the germline V gene are SGHKS and YYEKEE (reference sequence). The length of the CDR3 is 14 residues. Trimming removed 3 bases at V and 4 bases at J, with 11 bases between. The CDR3 spells CASSSGLAYNEQFF. The CDR3 bases are TGTGCCAGCAGCTCGGGACTCGCTTACAATGAGCAGTTCTTC.

V gene TRBV24-1 combines with J gene TRBJ2-7; a weak D match, TRBD1 (7 bases). Per germline, CDR1 KGHDR and CDR2 SFDVKD. This CDR3 is built from 13 residues. V lost 9 bases, J lost 2 bases, and 13 bases lay in between. CDR3 coding DNA: TGTGCCACCGCGGGACAGAAACCCTACGAGCAGTACTTC. The encoded protein is CATAGQKPYEQYF.

This sequence joins TRBV6-5 and TRBJ1-2; D is perhaps TRBD1 (5 bases). CDR3 length: 15 amino acids. The germline V and J ends were trimmed by 2 bases and 8 bases, with 18 bases remaining between them. Germline V gene data show CDR1 as MNHEY and CDR2 as SVGAGI. The CDR3 is CASSYRPLPGDGYTF. CDR3 DNA: TGTGCCAGCAGTTACCGTCCCCTCCCGGGGGACGGCTACACCTTC.

The chain links TRBV11-3 to TRBJ2-3; 8 bases match TRBD2. CDR1 and CDR2 (germline): SGHNT, YENEEA. V shed 2 bases and J 1 base; nucleotides not matched to a gene: 8. The CDR3 has 17 amino acids. The CDR3 DNA reads as TGTGCCAGCAGCTTATCATTTCGGGGGGGCGGCACAGATACGCAGTATTTT. This translates into CASSLSFRGGGTDTQYF.

The chain couples TRBV6-5 to TRBJ2-3, with 9 bases fitting TRBD1. This CDR3 contains 15 residues. Germline V gene sequence: CDR1 MNHEY, CDR2 SVGAGI. After removal of 4 bases from V and 4 bases from J, the junction contained 6 bases not matched to a gene. CDR3 sequence reads: CASSSDRGRPDTQYF. The CDR3 coding sequence is TGTGCCAGCAGTTCTGACAGGGGGAGGCCAGATACGCAGTATTTT.

The V call is TRBV2, the J call TRBJ1-2, with TRBD1 matching 9 bases. Germline trimming cut 6 bases from V and 3 bases from J; bases unmatched to any gene: 5. This CDR3 spans 14 amino acids. Germline V gives CDR1 SNHLY, CDR2 FYNNEI. As DNA, the CDR3 is TGTGCCAGCAGCACAGGGGGCGCAGACTATGGCTACACCTTC. This gives the protein CASSTGGADYGYTF.

The chain recombines TRBV28 with TRBJ2-1; 11 bases line up with TRBD1. Trimming at V came to 7 bases and at J to 6 bases, leaving 5 bases not matched to a gene. The CDR3 is 14 amino acids. CDR1 is MDHEN, CDR2 SYDVKM, per germline. CDR3 loop: CASNRDRGSNEQFF. Here the CDR3 DNA reads TGTGCCAGCAATCGGGACAGGGGGAGCAATGAGCAGTTCTTC. The variable domain in full, completed from reference TRBV28 and TRBJ2-1, reads DVKVTQSSRYLVKRTGEKVFLECVQDMDHENMFWYRQDPGLGLRLIYFSYDVKMKEKGDIPEGYSVSREKKERFSLILESASTNQTSMYLCASNRDRGSNEQFFGPGTRLTVL.

This chain's CDR3 is CASSLSGGAYNSPLHF. The CDR3 region has the DNA TGTGCCAGCAGCTTATCTGGGGGCGCCTATAATTCACCCCTCCACTTT. The chain has TRBV7-9 and TRBJ1-6, with D possibly TRBD1 on 6 matching bases. The CDR3 consists of 16 residues. V was trimmed by 2 bases and J by 2 bases, leaving 10 bases between them. Germline-derived CDR1 and CDR2 are SEHNR and FQNEAQ (reference sequence).

The CDR3 DNA follows: TGTGCCAGCAGCGTGTCCCAGGGGCCTAGCACAGATACGCAGTATTTT. As protein: CASSVSQGPSTDTQYF. J is TRBJ2-3 and V is TRBV9; D possibly corresponds to TRBD1 (6 bases). The germline gives CDR1 SGDLS, CDR2 YYNGEE. The length of the CDR3 is 16 residues. V was trimmed by 2 bases and J by 0 bases, leaving 13 bases between them. The variable domain in full, completed from reference TRBV9 and TRBJ2-3, reads DSGVTQTPKHLITATGQRVTLRCSPRSGDLSVYWYQQSLDQGLQFLIQYYNGEERAKGNILERFSAQQFPDLHSELNLSSLELGDSALYFCASSVSQGPSTDTQYFGPGTRLTVL.

The chain uses TRBV29-1 and TRBJ1-2; a possible D gene is TRBD1 (5 bases). The V gene's germline CDR1 is SQVTM and CDR2 ANQGSEA. The CDR3 covers 12 residues. The V gene lost 2 bases and the J gene lost 4 bases, with 8 bases spanning the gap. CDR3 DNA sequence: TGCAGCGTTGAACAGGGTGGCTATGGCTACACCTTC. Residues: CSVEQGGYGYTF.

The chain uses TRBV3-1 (or the pseudogene TRBV3-2) and TRBJ1-1; D possibly corresponds to TRBD1 (5 bases). CDR1 is LGHDT and CDR2 is YNNKEL in the germline V gene (reference sequence). CDR3 length: 13 amino acids. V was trimmed by 4 bases and J by 6 bases, leaving 12 bases between them. The CDR3 region has the DNA TGTGCCAGCAGCCCAGTCGGGGGACCTGAAGCTTTCTTT. Translating it yields CASSPVGGPEAFF.

The chain employs TRBV6-5 and TRBJ2-5, with 7 bases lining up with TRBD1. The CDR3 covers 15 residues. V was pared by 6 bases and J by 4 bases, with 11 bases of the junction left unmatched. The germline CDR1 and CDR2 sequences are MNHEY and SVGAGI. The CDR3 reads CASSAGQAVGETQYF. CDR3 bases: TGTGCCAGCAGCGCCGGACAGGCTGTGGGAGAGACCCAGTACTTC.

This clone showed up just once. The chain is built from TRBV15 and TRBJ2-5; 9 nucleotides align to TRBD2. Germline values: CDR1 LNHNV, CDR2 YYDKDF (reference sequence). The CDR3 runs to 20 residues. Trimming at V came to 1 base and at J to 2 bases, leaving 17 bases not matched to a gene. The CDR3 loop reads CATSRGGSAGGMVVQETQYF. In DNA form, the CDR3 reads TGTGCCACCAGCAGAGGGGGGAGTGCGGGAGGGATGGTGGTTCAAGAGACCCAGTACTTC.

The V gene is TRBV7-2, the J gene TRBJ2-1, with D tentatively TRBD2 (6 bases). The CDR3 sequence is 15 residues long. Trimming cost V 5 bases and J 10 bases, with 21 bases left between them. In germline, CDR1 is SGHTA, CDR2 FQGNSA. The CDR3 region is CASSGGFRDQREQFF. The CDR3, as DNA: TGTGCCAGCAGCGGAGGGTTCCGGGACCAGAGGGAGCAGTTCTTC.

The V call is TRBV7-9, the J call TRBJ1-3, with D possibly matching TRBD1 (6 bases). Germline CDR1 and CDR2: SEHNR and FQNEAQ (reference sequence). This CDR3 spans 14 amino acids. V lost 0 bases to trimming and J lost 7 bases, with 10 bases between them. CDR3 sequence: CASSLAWGRNTIYF. In nucleotides, the CDR3 is TGTGCCAGCAGCTTAGCCTGGGGGCGGAACACCATATATTTT.

The chain couples TRBV3-1 (or the pseudogene TRBV3-2) to TRBJ1-5, with TRBD1 as a possible D gene (5 bases). Germline loops: CDR1 LGHDT, CDR2 YNNKEL (reference sequence). V shed 4 bases and J shed 6 bases, with 10 bases lying between them. This CDR3 contains 13 residues. The CDR3 DNA follows: TGTGCCAGCAGCCTACGACAGACTCAGCCCCAGCATTTT. This sequence encodes CASSLRQTQPQHF.

This chain connects TRBV27 to TRBJ2-1; tentatively, D is TRBD2 (5 bases). CDR3 length equals 14 residues. CDR1 MNHEY and CDR2 SMNVEV come from the germline V gene (reference sequence). Trimming removed 4 bases at V and 8 bases at J, with 15 bases between. Here the CDR3 reads CASSSMDGVHEQFF. The CDR3 DNA sequence: TGTGCCAGCAGTTCCATGGACGGGGTACATGAGCAGTTCTTC.

The CDR3 nucleotides read TGTGCCAGCAGTTACTCTGCAGGTAGTAATTCACCCCTCCACTTT. Encoded protein: CASSYSAGSNSPLHF. V and J are TRBV6-5 and TRBJ1-6; no clear D. Looked up from germline, CDR1 is MNHEY and CDR2 is SVGAGI. With 0 bases removed from V and 6 bases from J, the gap between germline ends came to 9 bases. The CDR3 loop spans 15 amino acids.

The rearrangement joins TRBV7-3 to TRBJ2-2; weak D call: TRBD1 (5 bases). V was pared by 4 bases and J by 1 base, with 13 bases between. Germline V lookup: CDR1 SGHTA, CDR2 FQGTGA. This CDR3 spans 16 amino acids. The CDR3 coding sequence is TGTGCCAGCAGCTATAGGACAAGTGTGAACACCGGGGAGCTGTTTTTT. Its protein product is CASSYRTSVNTGELFF. The complete variable domain, with remaining parts taken from reference TRBV7-3 and TRBJ2-2, reads GAGVSQTPSNKVTEKGKYVELRCDPISGHTALYWYRQSLGQGPEFLIYFQGTGAADDSGLPNDRFFAVRPEGSVSTLKIQRTERGDSAVYLCASSYRTSVNTGELFFGEGSRLTVL.

The sample holds one count of this clone. V is TRBV28 and J is TRBJ2-7; 10 nucleotides line up with TRBD1. Trimming at V came to 7 bases and at J to 6 bases, leaving 9 bases not matched to a gene. Germline CDR1 and CDR2: MDHEN and SYDVKM. This CDR3 contains 14 residues. The CDR3 DNA reads TGTGCCAGCAATCAACGGGACAGGGGTCGCGAGCAGTACTTC. Translating gives CASNQRDRGREQYF.

This clone was found once. V is TRBV7-9 and J is TRBJ2-3, with TRBD1 identical over 7 bases. The CDR3 contains 16 residues. V shed 1 base and J 6 bases; nucleotides not matched to a gene: 10. Germline lookup yields CDR1 SEHNR and CDR2 FQNEAQ (reference sequence). CDR3 protein: CASSLVDGRGIDTQYF. The CDR3 bases are TGTGCCAGCAGCTTAGTTGACGGCAGGGGGATTGATACGCAGTATTTT.

This chain connects TRBV6-5 to TRBJ2-7, with D perhaps TRBD2 (5 bases). The germline CDR1 and CDR2 sequences are MNHEY and SVGAGI. V was trimmed by 8 bases and J by 7 bases, leaving 12 bases between them. The CDR3 loop spans 11 amino acids. The CDR3 coding sequence is TGTGCCAGCCAGGAGGTGGGGGAGCAGTACTTC. It yields the protein CASQEVGEQYF.

The rearrangement links TRBV30 to TRBJ1-4; maybe TRBD1 (6 bases). V dropped 7 bases and J dropped 9 bases, with 9 bases sitting between them. Germline V CDR1 and CDR2: GTSNPN, SVGIG (reference sequence). The CDR3 has 10 residues. The CDR3 bases are TGTGCCTCTACAGGGAAAAAACTGTTTTTT. Translating it yields CASTGKKLFF.

For the CDR3, the DNA is TGTGCCAGCAAGGCAGGGATGGGTACTGAAGCTTTCTTT. It encodes CASKAGMGTEAFF. The chain combines TRBV14 with TRBJ1-1; tentative D call: TRBD1 (5 bases). The CDR3 spans 13 residues. The ends were cut back, 7 bases at V and 5 bases at J, with 14 bases in the middle. The germline CDR1 and CDR2 sequences are SGHDN and FVKESK.

This clone has just one count. The V gene is TRBV18, the J gene TRBJ1-4; D gene uncertain. The CDR3 loop spans 13 amino acids. Trimming cost V 3 bases and J 8 bases, with 10 bases left between them. Germline loops: CDR1 KGHSH, CDR2 LQKENI. The CDR3 DNA reads TGTGCCAGCTCACCCCGGGAAGACGAAAAACTGTTTTTT. This sequence encodes CASSPREDEKLFF.